This T cell receptor (beta chain) was sequenced in a study of blood T cell repertoires in COVID-19. Looking at the study overall: Sources were T cells, B-cell-depleted T cells, or PBMCs; the material itself was cDNA or gDNA.

Original methodology: Nucleated cell counts were estimated from reference gene primer amplification. Assay used: immunoSEQ multiplex PCR; TCRdb lists only in-frame clones, some missing. V, J and clone size are taken as reported in that table, and D and trimming were inferred from the DNA itself. Among around 190,000 clones listed, less than 80% were seen once. This clone has a single count. Germline V CDR1 and CDR2: LNHDA, SQIVND (reference sequence). This CDR3 contains 15 residues. Trimming left V 3 bases short and J 0 bases short, with 9 bases between. The TCR sequence derives from a woman in her 50s with acute or convalescent COVID-19. The chain has TRBV19 and TRBJ1-3, with no clear D. The sample taken for sequencing was peripheral blood. The chain's CDR3 is CASSIGGDSGNTIYF. In DNA form, the CDR3 reads TGTGCCAGTAGTATCGGAGGAGACTCTGGAAACACCATATATTTT.